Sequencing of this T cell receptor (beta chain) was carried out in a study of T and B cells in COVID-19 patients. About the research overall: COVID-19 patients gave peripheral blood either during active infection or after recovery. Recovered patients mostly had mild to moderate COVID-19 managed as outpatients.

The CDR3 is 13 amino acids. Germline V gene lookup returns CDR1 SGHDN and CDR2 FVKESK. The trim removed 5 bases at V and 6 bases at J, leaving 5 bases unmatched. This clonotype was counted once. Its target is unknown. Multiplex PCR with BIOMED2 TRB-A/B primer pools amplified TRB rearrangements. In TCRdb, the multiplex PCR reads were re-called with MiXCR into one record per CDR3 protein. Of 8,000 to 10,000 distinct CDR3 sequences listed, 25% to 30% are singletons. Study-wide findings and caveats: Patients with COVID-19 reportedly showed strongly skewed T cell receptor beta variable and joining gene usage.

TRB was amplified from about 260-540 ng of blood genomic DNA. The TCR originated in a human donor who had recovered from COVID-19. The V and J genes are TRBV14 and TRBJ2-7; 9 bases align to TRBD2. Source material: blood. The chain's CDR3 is CASSLAGAGEQYF. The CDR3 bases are TGTGCCAGCAGCTTAGCGGGGGCGGGCGAGCAGTACTTC.